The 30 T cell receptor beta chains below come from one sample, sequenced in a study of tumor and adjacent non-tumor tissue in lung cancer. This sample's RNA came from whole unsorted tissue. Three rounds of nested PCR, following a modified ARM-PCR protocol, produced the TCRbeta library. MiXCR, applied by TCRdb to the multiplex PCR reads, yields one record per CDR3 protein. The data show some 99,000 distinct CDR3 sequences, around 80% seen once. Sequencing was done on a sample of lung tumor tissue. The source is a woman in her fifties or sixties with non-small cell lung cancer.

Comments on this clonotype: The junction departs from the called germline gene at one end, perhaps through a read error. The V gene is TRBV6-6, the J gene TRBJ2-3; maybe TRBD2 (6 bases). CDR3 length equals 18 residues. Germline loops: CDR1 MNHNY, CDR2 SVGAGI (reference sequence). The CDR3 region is CASSLGLASVRITDTLYF. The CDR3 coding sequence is TGTGCCAGCAGCTTGGGCTTGGCTAGCGTGAGAATCACAGATACGCTGTATTTT.

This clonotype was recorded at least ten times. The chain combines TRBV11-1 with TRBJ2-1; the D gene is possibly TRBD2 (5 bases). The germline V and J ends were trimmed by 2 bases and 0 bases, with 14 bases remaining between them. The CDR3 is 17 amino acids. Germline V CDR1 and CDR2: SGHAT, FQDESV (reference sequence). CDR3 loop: CASSLPEAPSSYNEQFF. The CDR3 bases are TGTGCCAGCAGCTTACCGGAGGCCCCCAGCTCCTACAATGAGCAGTTCTTC.

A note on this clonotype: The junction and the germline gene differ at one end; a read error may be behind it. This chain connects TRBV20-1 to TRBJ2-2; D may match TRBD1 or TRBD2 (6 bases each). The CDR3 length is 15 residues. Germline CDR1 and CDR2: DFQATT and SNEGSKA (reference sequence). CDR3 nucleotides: TGCAGTGTTAGAGCCACAGGGCGGGACGCCTGGGAGCTGTTTTTT. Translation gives CSVRATGRDAWELFF.

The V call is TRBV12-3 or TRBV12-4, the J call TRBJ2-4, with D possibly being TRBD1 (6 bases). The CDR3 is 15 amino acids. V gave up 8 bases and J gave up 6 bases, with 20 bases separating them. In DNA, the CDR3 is TGTGCCAGCGTCCGCGACAGGAACGACAGAAACATTCAGTACTTC. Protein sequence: CASVRDRNDRNIQYF.

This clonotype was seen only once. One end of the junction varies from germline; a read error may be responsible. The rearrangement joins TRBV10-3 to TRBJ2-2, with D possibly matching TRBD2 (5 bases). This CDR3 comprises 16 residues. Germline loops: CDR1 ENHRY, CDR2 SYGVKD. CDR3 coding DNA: TGTGTCATCAGTAAAACGGGGAGTGACTCCTTGGGGGAGCTGTTTTTT. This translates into CVISKTGSDSLGELFF.

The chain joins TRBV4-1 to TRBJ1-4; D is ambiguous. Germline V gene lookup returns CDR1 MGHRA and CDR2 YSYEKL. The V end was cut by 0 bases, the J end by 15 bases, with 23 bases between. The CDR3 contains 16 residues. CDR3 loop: CASSQERTAANDKMFF. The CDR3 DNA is TGCGCCAGCAGCCAAGAGCGAACAGCCGCTAACGATAAAATGTTTTTT.

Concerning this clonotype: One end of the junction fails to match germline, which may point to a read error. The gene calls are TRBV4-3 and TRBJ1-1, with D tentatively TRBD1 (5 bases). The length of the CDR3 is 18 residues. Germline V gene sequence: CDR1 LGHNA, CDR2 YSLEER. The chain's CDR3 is CASRQDLGLHLMNIEAFF. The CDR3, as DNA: TGCGCCAGCAGACAAGATCTGGGACTGCACTTGATGAACATTGAAGCTTTCTTT.

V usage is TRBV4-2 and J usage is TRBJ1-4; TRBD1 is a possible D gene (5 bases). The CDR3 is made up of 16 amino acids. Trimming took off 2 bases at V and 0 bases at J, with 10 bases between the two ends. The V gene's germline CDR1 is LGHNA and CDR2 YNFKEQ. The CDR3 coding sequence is TGTGCCAGCAGCCAAATGACAGTCGCAACTAATGAAAAACTGTTTTTT. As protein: CASSQMTVATNEKLFF.

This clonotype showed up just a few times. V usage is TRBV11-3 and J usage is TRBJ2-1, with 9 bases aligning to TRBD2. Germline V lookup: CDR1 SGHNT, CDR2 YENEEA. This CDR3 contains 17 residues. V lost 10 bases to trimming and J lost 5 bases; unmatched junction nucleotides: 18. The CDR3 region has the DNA TGTGCCAACAGTCTAGAGTTGATTAGCGGGAGCCACAATGAGCAGTTCTTC. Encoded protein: CANSLELISGSHNEQFF.

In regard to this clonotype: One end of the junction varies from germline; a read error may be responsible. CDR3 in DNA: TGTGCCATCAGCTTATCCACCTGGACAGCCGAGCAGAACTTC. Its protein product is CAISLSTWTAEQNF. The genes are TRBV11-2 and TRBJ2-7; D might be TRBD1 (6 bases). Germline V lookup: CDR1 SGHAT, CDR2 FQNNGV. The CDR3 contains 14 residues.

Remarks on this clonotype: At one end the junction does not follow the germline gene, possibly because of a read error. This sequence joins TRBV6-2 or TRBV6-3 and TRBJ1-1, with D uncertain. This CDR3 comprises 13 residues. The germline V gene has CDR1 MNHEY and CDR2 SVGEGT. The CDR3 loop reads CATSYVGSTEAFF. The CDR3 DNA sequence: TGTGCCACCAGTTACGTGGGGTCAACTGAAGCTTTCTTT.

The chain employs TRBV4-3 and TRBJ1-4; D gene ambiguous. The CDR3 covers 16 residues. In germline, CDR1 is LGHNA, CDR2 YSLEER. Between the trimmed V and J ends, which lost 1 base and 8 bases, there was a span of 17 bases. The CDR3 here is CASSQGRGLPDEKLFF. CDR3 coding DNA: TGCGCCAGCAGCCAAGGGAGAGGGCTCCCCGACGAAAAACTGTTTTTT.

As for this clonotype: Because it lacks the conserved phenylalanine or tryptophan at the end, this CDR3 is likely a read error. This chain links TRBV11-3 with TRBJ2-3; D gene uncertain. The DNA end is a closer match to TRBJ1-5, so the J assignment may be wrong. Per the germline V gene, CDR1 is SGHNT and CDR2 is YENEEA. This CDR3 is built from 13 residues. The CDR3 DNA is TGTGCCAGCAGAAAGAGCCAAGGTGATACACAGCATTAT. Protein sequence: CASRKSQGDTQHY.

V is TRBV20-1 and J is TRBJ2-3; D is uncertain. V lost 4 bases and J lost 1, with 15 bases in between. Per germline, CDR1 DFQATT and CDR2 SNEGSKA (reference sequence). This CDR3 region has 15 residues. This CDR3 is CSAINDVLCTDTQYF. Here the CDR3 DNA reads TGCAGTGCTATTAACGACGTTCTGTGCACAGATACGCAGTATTTT.

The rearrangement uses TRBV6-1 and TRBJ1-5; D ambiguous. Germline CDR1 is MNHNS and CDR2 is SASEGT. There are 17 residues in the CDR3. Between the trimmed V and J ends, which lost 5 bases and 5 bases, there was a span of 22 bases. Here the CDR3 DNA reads TGTGCCAGCAGTAAGGGTAAGACGGCGGTGACCTATCAGCCCCAGCATTTT. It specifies CASSKGKTAVTYQPQHF.

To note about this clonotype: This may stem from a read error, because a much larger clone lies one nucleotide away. CDR3 DNA: TGTGCCAGCACCTTGGGGGCCCGCACAGATACGCAGTATTTT. As protein: CASTLGARTDTQYF. J is TRBJ2-3 and V is TRBV12-3 or TRBV12-4; maybe TRBD1 (6 bases). CDR3 length: 14 residues. V shed 7 bases and J shed 1 base, with 12 bases lying between them.

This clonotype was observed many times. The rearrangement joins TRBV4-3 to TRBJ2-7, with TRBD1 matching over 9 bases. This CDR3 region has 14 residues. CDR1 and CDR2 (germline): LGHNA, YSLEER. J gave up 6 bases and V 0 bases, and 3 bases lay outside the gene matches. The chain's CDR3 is CASSQDGTGPEQYF. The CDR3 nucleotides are TGCGCCAGCAGCCAAGATGGGACAGGGCCCGAGCAGTACTTC.

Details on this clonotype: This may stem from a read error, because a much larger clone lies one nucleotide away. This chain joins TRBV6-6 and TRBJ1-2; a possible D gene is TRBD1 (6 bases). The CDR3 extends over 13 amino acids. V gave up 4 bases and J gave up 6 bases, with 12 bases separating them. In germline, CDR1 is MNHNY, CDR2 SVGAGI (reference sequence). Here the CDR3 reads CASSSQGWNGYTF. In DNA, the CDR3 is TGTGCCAGCAGTTCTCAGGGGTGGAATGGCTACACCTTC.

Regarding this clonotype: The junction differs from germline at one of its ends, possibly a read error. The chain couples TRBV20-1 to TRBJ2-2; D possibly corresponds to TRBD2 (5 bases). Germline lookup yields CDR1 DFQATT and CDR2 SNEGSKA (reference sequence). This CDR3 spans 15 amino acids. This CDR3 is CSARGPDTNTGKLFF. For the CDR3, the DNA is TGCAGTGCCAGAGGGCCAGATACGAACACCGGGAAGCTGTTTTTT.

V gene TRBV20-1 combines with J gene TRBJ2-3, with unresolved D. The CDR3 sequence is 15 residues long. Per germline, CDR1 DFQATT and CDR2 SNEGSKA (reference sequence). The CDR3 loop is CSEHASAPSTDTQYF. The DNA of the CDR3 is TGCAGCGAGCACGCCTCGGCCCCTAGCACAGATACGCAGTATTTT.

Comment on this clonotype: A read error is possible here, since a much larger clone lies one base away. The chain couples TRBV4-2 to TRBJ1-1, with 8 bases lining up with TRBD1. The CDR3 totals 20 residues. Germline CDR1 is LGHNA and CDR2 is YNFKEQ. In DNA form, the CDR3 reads TGTGTCAGCAGCCAAGGAGGGCGAATAGACAGGGGAGGGCTGAACACTGAAGCTTTCTTT. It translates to CVSSQGGRIDRGGLNTEAFF.

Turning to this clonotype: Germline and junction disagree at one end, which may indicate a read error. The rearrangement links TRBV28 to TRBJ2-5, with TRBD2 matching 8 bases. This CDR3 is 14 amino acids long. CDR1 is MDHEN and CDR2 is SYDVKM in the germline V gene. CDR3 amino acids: CASSLASAGEIQYF. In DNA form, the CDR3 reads TGTGCCAGCAGTCTCGCATCAGCGGGAGAGATCCAGTACTTC.

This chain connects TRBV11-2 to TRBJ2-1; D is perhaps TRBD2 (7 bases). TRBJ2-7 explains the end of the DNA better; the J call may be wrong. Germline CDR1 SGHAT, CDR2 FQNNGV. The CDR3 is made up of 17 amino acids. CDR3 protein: CASSPLLGGEHYNEQYF. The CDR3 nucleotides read TGTGCCAGCAGCCCCCTCTTAGGGGGGGAACACTACAATGAGCAGTACTTC.

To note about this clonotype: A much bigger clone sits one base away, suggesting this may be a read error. CDR3 nucleotides: TGTGCCAACAGCTTAGGTCCAGTCCGTGAGCAGTTCTTC. Its translation: CANSLGPVREQFF. The rearrangement uses TRBV7-8 and TRBJ2-1; D is ambiguous. CDR3 length: 13 residues. The germline CDR1 and CDR2 sequences are SGHVS and FQNEAQ.

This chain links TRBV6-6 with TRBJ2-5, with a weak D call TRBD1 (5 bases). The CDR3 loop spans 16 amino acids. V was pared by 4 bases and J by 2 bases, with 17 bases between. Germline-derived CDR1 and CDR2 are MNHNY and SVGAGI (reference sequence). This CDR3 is CASSSPDRLAQETQYF. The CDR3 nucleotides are TGTGCCAGCAGTTCCCCCGACAGACTGGCGCAAGAGACCCAGTACTTC.

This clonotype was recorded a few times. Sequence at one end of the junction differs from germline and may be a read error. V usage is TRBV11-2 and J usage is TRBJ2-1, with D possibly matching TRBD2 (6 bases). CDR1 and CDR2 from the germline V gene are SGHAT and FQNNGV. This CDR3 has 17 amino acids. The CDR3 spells CANSLVYGGSSYNEQFF. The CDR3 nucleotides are TGTGCCAACAGCTTAGTGTATGGGGGGAGCTCCTACAATGAGCAGTTCTTC.

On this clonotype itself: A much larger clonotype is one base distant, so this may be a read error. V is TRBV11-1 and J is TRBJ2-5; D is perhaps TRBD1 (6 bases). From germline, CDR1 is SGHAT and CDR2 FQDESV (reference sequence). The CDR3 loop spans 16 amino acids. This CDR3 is CSSSRRQVERIETQYF. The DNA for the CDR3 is TGTAGCAGCAGCCGACGACAGGTCGAGAGGATAGAGACCCAGTACTTC.

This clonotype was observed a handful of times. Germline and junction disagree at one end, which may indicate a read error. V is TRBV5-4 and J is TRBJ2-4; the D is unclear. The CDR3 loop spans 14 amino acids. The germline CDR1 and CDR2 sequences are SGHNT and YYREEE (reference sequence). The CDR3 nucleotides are TGTGCCAACAGCTTTTTCGATCCCAAAAACATTCAGTACTTC. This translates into CANSFFDPKNIQYF.

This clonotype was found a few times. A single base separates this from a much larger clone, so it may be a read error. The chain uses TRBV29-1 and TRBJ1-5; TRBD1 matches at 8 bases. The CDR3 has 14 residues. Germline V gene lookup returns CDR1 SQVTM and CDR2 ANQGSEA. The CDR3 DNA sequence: TGCAACGTCGGTTCAGGGGGCGGCAATCAGCCCCAGCATTTT. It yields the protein CNVGSGGGNQPQHF. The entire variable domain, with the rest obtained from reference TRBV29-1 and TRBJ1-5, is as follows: SAVISQKPSRDICQRGTSLTIQCQVDSQVTMMFWYRQQPGQSLTLIATANQGSEATYESGFVIDKFPISRPNLTFSTLTVSNMSPEDSSIYLCNVGSGGGNQPQHFGDGTRLSIL.

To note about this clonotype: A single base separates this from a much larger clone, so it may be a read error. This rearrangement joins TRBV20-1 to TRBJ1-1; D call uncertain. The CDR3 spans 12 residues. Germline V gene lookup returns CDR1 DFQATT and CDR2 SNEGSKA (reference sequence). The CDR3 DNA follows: TGCCGTGCTAGAGCTTCCACGGCGGAAGCTTTCTTT. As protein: CRARASTAEAFF.